This T cell receptor (beta chain) was obtained from a study of T-cell reconstitution after alpha-beta-depleted transplantation in children (dated by TCRdb to 2016 to 2017). Notes on the research overall: The study quantitatively tracked T-cell immune reconstitution after TCRalphabeta/CD19-depleted allogeneic hematopoietic cell transplantation in children using TCR repertoire profiling.

With respect to this clonotype: No antigen is known for it. Per-base quality was not reported, and no clone a single base away is much larger than it.

The library was prepared using PCR. The sequencing machine was an Illumina HiSeq 2500. TCR libraries were prepared with molecular barcoding, using unique molecular identifiers to normalize TCRbeta repertoire quantification. TCRdb reran the public reads through fastp at Q25 and MiXCR, keeping productive beta chains. Identical CDR3 protein sequences are pooled into one entry, listed with their most common genes and DNA. In all, the sample holds approximately 590,000 distinct CDR3 sequences, and over 9.5% of those were seen once. The top ten clones comprise roughly 3.9% of the sample. In the germline V gene, CDR1 corresponds to MNHNS and CDR2 to SASEGT. The CDR3 starts with the cysteine, ends with the phenylalanine, and has 15 residues. Left in the record is the CDR3 DNA by itself, 45 bases read in frame from the first base. V trim: 5 bases; J trim: 5 bases; unmatched bases: 9.

Sequences were derived from PBMCs from the stem cell graft donor, sampled from the stem cell graft. The receptor was isolated from a human donor who donated a stem cell graft to a child with acute myeloid leukemia. The chain joins TRBV6-1 to TRBJ2-1, with TRBD1 identical over 7 junction bases. The sequence in DNA is TGTGCCAGCAGTCATACAGGGGTAGGGCACAATGAGCAGTTCTTC. The translation is CASSHTGVGHNEQFF.